This paragraph covers one T cell receptor (beta chain) sequence. This receptor's antigen is unknown. The input lacks base qualities; no much larger clone sits a single base away. The data derive from a study of patients and donors after allogeneic stem cell transplantation (dated by TCRdb to about 2020). V and J are trimmed by 4 bases and 7 bases, and the gene matches miss 9 bases of the junction. From the cysteine through the phenylalanine, the CDR3 covers 15 amino acids. The CDR3 DNA has 45 bases and is translated from base 1. Via the germline V gene, CDR1 is SGDLS and CDR2 YYNGEE. The method behind the library was RT-PCR. The listed sequencing device is NextSeq 550. Through fastp at Q25 and MiXCR, TCRdb rebuilt clones from the public reads, retaining in-frame beta chains. Rows with one shared CDR3 protein collapse into an entry with the most common genes and DNA. This sample comprises about a million distinct CDR3 sequences, over 15% of them detected only once. The ten largest clones take up 5.5% to 6.5% of the sample.

The receptor comes from a human donor who was either an allogeneic HSCT recipient or a stem cell or donor lymphocyte infusion donor (not recorded which). It is not recorded whose cells these are; they may come from a transplant donor. The V and J genes are TRBV9 and TRBJ2-7; a stretch of 12 junction bases matches TRBD2. Specimen: blood, either unsorted or a sorted T cell fraction (not recorded which). The CDR3 protein: CASSPALAGGTEQYF. Here is the DNA: TGTGCCAGCAGCCCGGCGCTAGCGGGGGGGACTGAGCAGTACTTC.